This T cell receptor beta chain was recorded in a study of blood T cell repertoires in COVID-19. Study background: Material from acute and convalescent COVID-19 was sourced from the United States, Italy and Spain. From T cells, B-cell-depleted T cells, or PBMCs came the material, which was cDNA or gDNA.

This CDR3 has 13 amino acids. CDR1 is SSHAT and CDR2 is FNYEAQ in the germline V gene (reference sequence). Per the study methods: Nucleated cell counts were estimated from reference gene primer amplification. Profiling relied on immunoSEQ multiplex PCR, and the TCRdb table lists in-frame clones only, not all of them. V and J calls and clone size are given by that table; D and trimming were obtained from the DNA. The table shows around 24,000 clones, with roughly 89% occurring only once. On this clone: A read error may produce the germline difference seen at one junction end.

This sequence originates from a woman aged 70-85 years with active COVID-19. The V call is TRBV7-7, the J call TRBJ1-2, with 9 nucleotides matching TRBD1. The sequenced sample was peripheral blood. CDR3 DNA sequence: TGTGCTAGCAGCCCGGGACAGGGCCATGGCTACACCTTC. It is translated as CASSPGQGHGYTF.